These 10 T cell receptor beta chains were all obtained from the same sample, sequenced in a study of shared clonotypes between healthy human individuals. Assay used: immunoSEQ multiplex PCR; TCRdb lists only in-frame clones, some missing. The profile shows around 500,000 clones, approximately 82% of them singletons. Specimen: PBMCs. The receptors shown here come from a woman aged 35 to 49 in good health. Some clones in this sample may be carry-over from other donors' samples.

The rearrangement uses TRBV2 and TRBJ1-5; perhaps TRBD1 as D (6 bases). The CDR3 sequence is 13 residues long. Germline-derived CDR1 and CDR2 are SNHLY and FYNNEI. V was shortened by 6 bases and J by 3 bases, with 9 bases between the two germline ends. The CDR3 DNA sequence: TGTGCCAGCAGGGGACAAAACAATCAGCCCCAGCATTTT. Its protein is CASRGQNNQPQHF.

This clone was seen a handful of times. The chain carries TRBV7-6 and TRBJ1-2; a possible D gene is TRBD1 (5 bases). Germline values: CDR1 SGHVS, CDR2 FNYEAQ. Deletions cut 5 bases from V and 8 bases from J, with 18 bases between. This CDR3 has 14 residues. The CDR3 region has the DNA TGTGCCAGCAGCGAGTACGGGACGGCGTACGGCTACACCTTC. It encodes CASSEYGTAYGYTF.

The DNA for the CDR3 is TGCGCCAGCAGTGAGTCGACCTCAGGGGCCACAGATACGCAGTATTTT. This encodes CASSESTSGATDTQYF. The chain links TRBV10-1 to TRBJ2-3, with D possibly TRBD1 on 6 matching bases. The CDR3 is 16 residues long. V gave up 0 bases and J gave up 2 bases, with 12 bases separating them. In germline, CDR1 is WNHNN, CDR2 SYGVQD (reference sequence).

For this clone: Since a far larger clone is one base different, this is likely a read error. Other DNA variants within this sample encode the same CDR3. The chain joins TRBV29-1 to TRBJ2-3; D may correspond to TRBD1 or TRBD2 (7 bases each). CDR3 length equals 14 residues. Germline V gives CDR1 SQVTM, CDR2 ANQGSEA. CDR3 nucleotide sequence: TGCAGCGTTGCTCAGGGGGGGAACACAGATACGCAGTATTTC. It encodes CSVAQGGNTDTQYF.

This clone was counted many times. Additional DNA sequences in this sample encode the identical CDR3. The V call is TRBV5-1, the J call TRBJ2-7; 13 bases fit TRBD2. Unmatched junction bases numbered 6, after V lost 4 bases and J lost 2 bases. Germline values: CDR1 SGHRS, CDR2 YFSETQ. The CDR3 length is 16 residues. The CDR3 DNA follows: TGCGCCAGCAGCCCCGGACTAGCGGGGGTGGCCTACGAGCAGTACTTC. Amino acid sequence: CASSPGLAGVAYEQYF.

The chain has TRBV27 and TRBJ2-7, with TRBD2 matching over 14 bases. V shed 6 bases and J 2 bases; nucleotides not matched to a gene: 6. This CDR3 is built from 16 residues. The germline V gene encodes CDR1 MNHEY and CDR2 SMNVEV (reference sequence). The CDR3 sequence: CASRTGTSGSTYEQYF. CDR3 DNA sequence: TGTGCCAGCAGAACTGGGACTAGCGGGAGCACCTACGAGCAGTACTTC.

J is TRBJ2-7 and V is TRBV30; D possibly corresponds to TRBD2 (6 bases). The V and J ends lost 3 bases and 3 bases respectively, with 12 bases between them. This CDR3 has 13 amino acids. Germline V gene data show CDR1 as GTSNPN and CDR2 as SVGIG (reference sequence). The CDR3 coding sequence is TGTGCCTGGAGGGCGACTAGAAACTACGAGCAGTACTTC. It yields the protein CAWRATRNYEQYF.

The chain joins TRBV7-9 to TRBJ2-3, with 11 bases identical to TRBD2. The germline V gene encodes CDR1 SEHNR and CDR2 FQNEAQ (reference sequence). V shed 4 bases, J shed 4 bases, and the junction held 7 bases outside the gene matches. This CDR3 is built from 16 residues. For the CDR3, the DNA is TGTGCCAGCAGCTGGCTACTAGCGGGAGCTGCAGATACGCAGTATTTT. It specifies CASSWLLAGAADTQYF. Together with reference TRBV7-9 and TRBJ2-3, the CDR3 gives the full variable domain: DTGVSQNPRHKITKRGQNVTFRCDPISEHNRLYWYRQTLGQGPEFLTYFQNEAQLEKSRLLSDRFSAERPKGSFSTLEIQRTEQGDSAMYLCASSWLLAGAADTQYFGPGTRLTVL.

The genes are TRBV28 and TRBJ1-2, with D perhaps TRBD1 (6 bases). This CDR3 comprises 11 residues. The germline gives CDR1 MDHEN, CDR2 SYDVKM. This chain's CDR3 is CATRGWYGYTF. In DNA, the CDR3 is TGTGCTACCAGGGGTTGGTATGGCTACACCTTC.

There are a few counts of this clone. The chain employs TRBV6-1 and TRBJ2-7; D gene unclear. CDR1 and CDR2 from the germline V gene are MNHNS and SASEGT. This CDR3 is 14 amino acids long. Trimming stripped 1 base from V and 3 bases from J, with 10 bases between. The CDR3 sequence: CASSEGWGGYEQYF. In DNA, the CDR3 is TGTGCCAGCAGTGAAGGTTGGGGTGGCTACGAGCAGTACTTC.